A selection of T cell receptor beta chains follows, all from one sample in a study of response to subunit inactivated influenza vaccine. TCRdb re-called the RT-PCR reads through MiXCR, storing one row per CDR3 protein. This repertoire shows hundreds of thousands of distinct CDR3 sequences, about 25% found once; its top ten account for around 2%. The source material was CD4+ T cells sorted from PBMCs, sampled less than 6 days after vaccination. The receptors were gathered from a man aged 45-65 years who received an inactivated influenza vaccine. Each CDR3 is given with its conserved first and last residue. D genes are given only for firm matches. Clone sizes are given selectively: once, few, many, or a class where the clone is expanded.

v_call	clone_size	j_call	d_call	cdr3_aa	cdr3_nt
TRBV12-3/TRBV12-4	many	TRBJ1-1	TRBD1	CASSKWDRVLGTEAFF	TGTGCCAGCAGTAAGTGGGACAGGGTGCTCGGGACTGAAGCTTTCTTT
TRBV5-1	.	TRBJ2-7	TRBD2	CASSGRGGIYEQYF	TGCGCCAGCAGCGGGCGCGGGGGAATCTACGAGCAGTACTTC
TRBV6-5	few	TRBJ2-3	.	CASSLWSNTDTQYF	TGTGCCAGCAGTTTGTGGAGCAACACAGATACGCAGTATTTT
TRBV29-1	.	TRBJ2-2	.	CSVRKRGTNTGELFF	TGCAGCGTTAGGAAACGGGGGACCAACACCGGGGAGCTGTTTTTT
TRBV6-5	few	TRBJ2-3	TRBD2	CASRYTGTSGGLTDTQYF	TGTGCCAGCAGATATACCGGGACTAGCGGGGGGCTCACAGATACGCAGTATTTT
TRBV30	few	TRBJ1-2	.	CAWSVPSLTIYSTF	TGTGCCTGGAGTGTACCCAGTCTAACTATCTATTCCACCTTC
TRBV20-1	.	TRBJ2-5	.	CSARTLGSNQETQYF	TGCAGTGCTAGAACACTAGGATCGAACCAAGAGACCCAGTACTTC
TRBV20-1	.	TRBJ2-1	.	CSAQMTGEREFF	TGCAGTGCACAGATGACCGGGGAGAGGGAGTTCTTC
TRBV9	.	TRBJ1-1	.	CASSVGQSRTEAFF	TGTGCCAGCAGCGTAGGGCAGTCGAGGACTGAAGCTTTCTTT
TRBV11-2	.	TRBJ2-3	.	CASSLGSLVYTDTQYF	TGTGCCAGCAGCTTAGGCAGCCTGGTCTACACAGATACGCAGTATTTT
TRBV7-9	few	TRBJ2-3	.	CASSSPTGGTDTQYF	TGTGCCAGCAGCTCCCCCACAGGCGGCACAGATACGCAGTATTTT
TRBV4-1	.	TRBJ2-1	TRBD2	CASSQVAGGGYEQFF	TGCGCCAGCAGCCAAGTAGCGGGAGGGGGGTATGAGCAGTTCTTC
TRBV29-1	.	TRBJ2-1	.	CSVGRDILNEQFF	TGCAGCGTTGGCCGGGACATCTTGAATGAGCAGTTCTTC
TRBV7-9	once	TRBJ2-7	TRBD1	CASSSNEGQVHYEQYF	TGTGCCAGCAGCTCGAATGAGGGACAGGTCCACTACGAGCAGTACTTC
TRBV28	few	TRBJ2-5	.	CASSSIMQGSETQYF	TGTGCCAGCAGTTCTATTATGCAGGGTTCAGAGACCCAGTACTTC
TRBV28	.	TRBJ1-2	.	CASSIGMGGYTF	TGTGCCAGCAGTATAGGGATGGGTGGCTACACCTTC
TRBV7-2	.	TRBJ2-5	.	CASSSQSTGETQYF	TGTGCCAGCAGCTCACAGTCAACCGGAGAGACCCAGTACTTC
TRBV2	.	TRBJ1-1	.	CASNDRWDTEAFF	TGTGCCAGCAACGACCGCTGGGACACTGAAGCTTTCTTT
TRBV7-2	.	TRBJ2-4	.	CASSAGRDIQYF	TGTGCCAGCAGCGCGGGAAGGGACATTCAGTACTTC
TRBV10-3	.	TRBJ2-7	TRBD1	CAISGGTGADEQYF	TGTGCCATCAGTGGTGGGACAGGCGCCGACGAGCAGTACTTC
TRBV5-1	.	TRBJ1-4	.	CASSLETSDGPNEKLFF	TGCGCCAGCAGCTTGGAAACATCCGACGGTCCTAATGAAAAACTGTTTTTT
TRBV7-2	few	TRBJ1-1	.	CASRPYRVTEAFF	TGTGCCAGCAGACCCTACAGGGTCACTGAAGCTTTCTTT
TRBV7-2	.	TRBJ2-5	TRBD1	CASSPRTGIETQYF	TGTGCCAGCAGCCCAAGGACAGGGATAGAGACCCAGTACTTC
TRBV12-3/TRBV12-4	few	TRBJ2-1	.	CASSLLGSGINEQFF	TGTGCCAGCAGTTTATTGGGGTCAGGTATCAATGAGCAGTTCTTC
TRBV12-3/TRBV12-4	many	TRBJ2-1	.	CASGSRDTNEQFF	TGTGCCAGCGGATCCCGAGACACCAATGAGCAGTTCTTC
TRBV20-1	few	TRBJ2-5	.	CSASSETQYF	TGCAGTGCTAGTTCAGAGACCCAGTACTTC
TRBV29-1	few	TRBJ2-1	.	CSVVVGGTVYNEQFF	TGCAGCGTTGTGGTAGGAGGCACTGTATACAATGAGCAGTTCTTC
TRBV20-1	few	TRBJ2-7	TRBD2	CSARAGTMTYEQYF	TGCAGTGCTAGGGCCGGGACTATGACCTACGAGCAGTACTTC
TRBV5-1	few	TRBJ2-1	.	CASSISSYNEQFF	TGCGCCAGCAGCATAAGCTCCTACAATGAGCAGTTCTTC
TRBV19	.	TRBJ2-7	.	CASSMGTDYEQYF	TGTGCCAGTAGCATGGGGACCGACTACGAGCAGTACTTC
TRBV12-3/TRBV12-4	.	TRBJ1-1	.	CASSIQAHTEAFF	TGTGCCAGCAGCATACAGGCACACACTGAAGCTTTCTTT
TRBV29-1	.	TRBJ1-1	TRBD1	CSVRLTGGAFF	TGCAGCGTTCGTTTGACAGGGGGGGCTTTCTTT
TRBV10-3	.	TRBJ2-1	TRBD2	CAISESKLAGHYNEQFF	TGTGCCATCAGTGAGTCAAAACTAGCGGGGCACTACAATGAGCAGTTCTTC
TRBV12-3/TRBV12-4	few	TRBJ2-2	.	CASNPGTGELFF	TGTGCCAGCAACCCTGGCACCGGGGAGCTGTTTTTT
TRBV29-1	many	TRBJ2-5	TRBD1	CSSADRGLKLETQYF	TGCAGCTCGGCCGACAGGGGGCTGAAATTGGAGACCCAGTACTTC
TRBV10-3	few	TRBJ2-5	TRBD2	CAISPGTSGRETQYF	TGTGCCATCAGCCCTGGGACTAGCGGCCGGGAGACCCAGTACTTC
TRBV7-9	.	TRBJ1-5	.	CASSLEQGTVRDQPQHF	TGTGCCAGCAGCTTGGAACAGGGTACCGTTAGGGATCAGCCCCAGCATTTT
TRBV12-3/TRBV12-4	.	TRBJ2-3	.	CASSSKDTQYF	TGTGCCAGCAGTTCGAAGGATACGCAGTATTTT
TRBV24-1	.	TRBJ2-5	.	CATSDLGEKGGETQYF	TGTGCCACCAGTGATTTAGGGGAGAAAGGTGGAGAGACCCAGTACTTC
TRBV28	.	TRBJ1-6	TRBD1	CASSFGDRGNSPLHF	TGTGCCAGCAGTTTCGGGGACAGGGGTAATTCACCCCTCCACTTT
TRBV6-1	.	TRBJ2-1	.	CASRKGGNEQFF	TGTGCCAGCAGGAAGGGGGGGAATGAGCAGTTCTTC
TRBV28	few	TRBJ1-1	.	CASLPGSLNTEAFF	TGTGCCAGCCTGCCGGGCAGCCTTAACACTGAAGCTTTCTTT
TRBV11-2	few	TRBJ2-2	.	CASSLGAGRAANTGELFF	TGTGCCAGCAGCTTAGGGGCGGGGCGAGCCGCGAACACCGGGGAGCTGTTTTTT
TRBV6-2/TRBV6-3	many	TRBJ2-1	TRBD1	CASRGTAYNEQFF	TGTGCCAGCAGGGGGACAGCTTACAATGAGCAGTTCTTC
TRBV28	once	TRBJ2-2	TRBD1	CASSLSDRVGGELFF	TGTGCCAGCAGTTTATCCGACAGGGTTGGCGGGGAGCTGTTTTTT
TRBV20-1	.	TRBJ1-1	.	CSATQTEEAFF	TGCAGTGCTACTCAGACAGAGGAAGCTTTCTTT
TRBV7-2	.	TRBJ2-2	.	CASSARQVPTGELFF	TGTGCCAGCAGCGCAAGACAGGTCCCCACCGGGGAGCTGTTTTTT
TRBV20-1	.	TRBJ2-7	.	CSASEPPTYEQYF	TGCAGTGCTAGCGAACCGCCAACCTACGAGCAGTACTTC
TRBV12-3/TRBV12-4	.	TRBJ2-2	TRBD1	CASKRTGGLTGELFF	TGTGCCAGCAAGCGGACAGGGGGATTAACCGGGGAGCTGTTTTTT
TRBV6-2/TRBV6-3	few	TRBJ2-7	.	CASRSLGTSYEQYF	TGTGCCAGCAGGTCGCTGGGCACTTCCTACGAGCAGTACTTC
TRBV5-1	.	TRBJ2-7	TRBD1	CASSLGTTGGLEQYF	TGCGCCAGCAGCTTGGGAACGACAGGGGGCCTCGAGCAGTACTTC
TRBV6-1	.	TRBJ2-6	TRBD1	CASSPQGATSGANVLTF	TGTGCCAGCAGTCCACAGGGGGCTACTTCTGGGGCCAACGTCCTGACTTTC
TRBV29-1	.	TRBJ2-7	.	CSVRGSGEQYF	TGCAGCGTCCGGGGTTCGGGCGAGCAGTACTTC